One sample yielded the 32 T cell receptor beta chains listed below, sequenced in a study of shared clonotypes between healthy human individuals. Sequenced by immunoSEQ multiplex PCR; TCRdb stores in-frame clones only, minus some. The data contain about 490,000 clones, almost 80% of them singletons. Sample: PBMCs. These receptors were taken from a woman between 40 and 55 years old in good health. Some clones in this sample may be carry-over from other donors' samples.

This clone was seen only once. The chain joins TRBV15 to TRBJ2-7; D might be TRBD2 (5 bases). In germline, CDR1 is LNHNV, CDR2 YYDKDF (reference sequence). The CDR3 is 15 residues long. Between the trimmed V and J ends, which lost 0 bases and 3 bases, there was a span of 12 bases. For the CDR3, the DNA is TGTGCCACCAGCAGAGATAGGGCTAGCCTCTACGAGCAGTACTTC. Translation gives CATSRDRASLYEQYF.

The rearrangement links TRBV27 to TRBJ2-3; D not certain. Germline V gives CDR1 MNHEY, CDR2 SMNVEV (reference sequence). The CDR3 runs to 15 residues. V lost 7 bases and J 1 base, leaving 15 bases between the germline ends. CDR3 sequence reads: CASTRGREGTDTQYF. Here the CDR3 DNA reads TGTGCCAGCACCCGAGGACGAGAGGGCACAGATACGCAGTATTTT.

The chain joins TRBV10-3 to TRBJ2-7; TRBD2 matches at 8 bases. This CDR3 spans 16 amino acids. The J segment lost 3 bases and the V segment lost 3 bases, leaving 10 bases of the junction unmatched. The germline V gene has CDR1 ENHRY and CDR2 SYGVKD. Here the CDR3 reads CAISDELAANFYEQYF. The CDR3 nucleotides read TGTGCCATCAGTGACGAACTAGCGGCGAATTTCTACGAGCAGTACTTC.

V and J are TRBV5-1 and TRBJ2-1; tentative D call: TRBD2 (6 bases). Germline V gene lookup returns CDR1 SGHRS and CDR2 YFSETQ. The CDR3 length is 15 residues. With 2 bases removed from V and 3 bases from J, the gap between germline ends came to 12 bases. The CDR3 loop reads CASSFGLANYNEQFF. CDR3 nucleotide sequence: TGCGCCAGCAGCTTTGGGCTAGCGAACTACAATGAGCAGTTCTTC.

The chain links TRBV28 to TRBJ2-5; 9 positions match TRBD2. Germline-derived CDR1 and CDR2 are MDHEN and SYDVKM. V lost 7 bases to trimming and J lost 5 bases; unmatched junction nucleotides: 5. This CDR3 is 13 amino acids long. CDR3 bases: TGTGCCAGCAACGCGGGAGGGGAGGAGACCCAGTACTTC. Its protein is CASNAGGEETQYF.

CDR3 bases: TGTGCCAGCAGCGTCGGGACAGGGTTCAAATGCGGGCGAGTGTTTGAGTACTTC. Its translation: CASSVGTGFKCGRVFEYF. The V gene is TRBV21-1, the J gene TRBJ2-7; TRBD1 was called by the table and not checked on the DNA. TRBV21-1 is assigned pseudogene status. CDR3 length equals 18 residues.

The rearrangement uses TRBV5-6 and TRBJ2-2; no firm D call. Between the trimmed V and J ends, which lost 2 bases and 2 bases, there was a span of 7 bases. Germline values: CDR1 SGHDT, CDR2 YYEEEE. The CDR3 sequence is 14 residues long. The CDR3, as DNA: TGTGCCAGCAGCTTAGACACAAACACCGGGGAGCTGTTTTTT. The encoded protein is CASSLDTNTGELFF.

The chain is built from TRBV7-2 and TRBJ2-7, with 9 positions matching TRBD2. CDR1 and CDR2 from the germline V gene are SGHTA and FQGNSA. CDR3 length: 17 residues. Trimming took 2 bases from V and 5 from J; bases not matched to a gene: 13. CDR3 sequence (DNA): TGTGCCAGCAGCTTAATCGGTGGGGCGGGAGGGCCCGACGAGCAGTACTTC. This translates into CASSLIGGAGGPDEQYF.

The CDR3, as DNA: TGCGCCAGCAGCCAAACCGGGACAGGGAAGAGAGAGACCCAGTACTTC. Its translation: CASSQTGTGKRETQYF. V gene TRBV4-1 combines with J gene TRBJ2-5, with 9 bases aligning to TRBD1. The CDR3 length is 16 residues. Germline values: CDR1 MGHRA, CDR2 YSYEKL. The V and J ends lost 2 bases and 4 bases, in that order; junction bases with no gene match: 8.

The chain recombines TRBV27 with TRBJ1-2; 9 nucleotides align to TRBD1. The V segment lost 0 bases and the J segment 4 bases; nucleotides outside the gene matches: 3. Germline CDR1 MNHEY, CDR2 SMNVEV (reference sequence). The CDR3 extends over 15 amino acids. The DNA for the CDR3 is TGTGCCAGCAGTTTATCGGACAGGGGTTTCTATGGCTACACCTTC. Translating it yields CASSLSDRGFYGYTF.

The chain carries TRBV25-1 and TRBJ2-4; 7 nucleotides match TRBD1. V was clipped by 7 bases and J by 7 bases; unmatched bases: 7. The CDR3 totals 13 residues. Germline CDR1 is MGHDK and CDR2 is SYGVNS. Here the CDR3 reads CASKGQGENIQYF. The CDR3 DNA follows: TGTGCCAGCAAAGGTCAGGGGGAGAACATTCAGTACTTC.

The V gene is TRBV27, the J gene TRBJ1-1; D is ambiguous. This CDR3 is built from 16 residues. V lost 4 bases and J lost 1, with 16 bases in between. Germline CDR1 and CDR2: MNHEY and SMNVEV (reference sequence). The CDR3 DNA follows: TGTGCCAGCAGTTCGGACCCTAGAAGACGGAACACTGAAGCTTTCTTT. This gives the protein CASSSDPRRRNTEAFF.

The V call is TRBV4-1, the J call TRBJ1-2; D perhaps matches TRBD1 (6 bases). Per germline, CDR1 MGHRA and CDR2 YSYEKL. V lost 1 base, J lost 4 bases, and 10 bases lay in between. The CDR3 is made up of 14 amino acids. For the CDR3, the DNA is TGCGCCAGCAGCCAAGGAACAGGGCGCTATGGCTACACCTTC. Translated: CASSQGTGRYGYTF.

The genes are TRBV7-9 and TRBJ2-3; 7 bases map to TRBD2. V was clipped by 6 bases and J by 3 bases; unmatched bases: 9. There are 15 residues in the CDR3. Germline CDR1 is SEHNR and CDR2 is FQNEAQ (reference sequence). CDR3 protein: CASSQVAGATDTQYF. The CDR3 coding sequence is TGTGCCAGCAGTCAAGTGGCGGGAGCAACAGATACGCAGTATTTT.

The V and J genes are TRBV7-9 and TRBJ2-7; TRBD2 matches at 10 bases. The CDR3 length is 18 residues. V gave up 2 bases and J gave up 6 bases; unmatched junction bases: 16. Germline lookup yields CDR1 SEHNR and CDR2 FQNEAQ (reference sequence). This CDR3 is CASSLNLGWASGSSEQYF. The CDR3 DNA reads TGTGCCAGCAGCTTAAATCTTGGTTGGGCTAGCGGGAGTTCCGAGCAGTACTTC.

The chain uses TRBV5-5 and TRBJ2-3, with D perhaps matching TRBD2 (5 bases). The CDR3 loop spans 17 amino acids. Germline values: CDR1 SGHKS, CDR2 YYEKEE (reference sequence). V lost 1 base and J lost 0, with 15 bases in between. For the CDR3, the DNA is TGTGCCAGCAGCTTGATTCCCAGTAGCGCGAGCACAGATACGCAGTATTTT. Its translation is CASSLIPSSASTDTQYF.

The CDR3 region is CASSLQGAQPQHF. The CDR3 region has the DNA TGTGCCAGCAGCTTACAGGGGGCGCAGCCCCAGCATTTT. This chain joins TRBV7-9 and TRBJ1-5; 8 positions match TRBD1. The CDR3 covers 13 residues. V dropped 2 bases and J dropped 7; count of bases not matched to a gene: 1. Germline V lookup: CDR1 SEHNR, CDR2 FQNEAQ (reference sequence). Drawing the rest from reference TRBV7-9 and TRBJ1-5, the complete variable domain is DTGVSQNPRHKITKRGQNVTFRCDPISEHNRLYWYRQTLGQGPEFLTYFQNEAQLEKSRLLSDRFSAERPKGSFSTLEIQRTEQGDSAMYLCASSLQGAQPQHFGDGTRLSIL.

The CDR3 coding sequence is TGTGCCAGCAGTTACAGCATACAGGGGAACACTGAAGCTTTCTTT. It specifies CASSYSIQGNTEAFF. The chain recombines TRBV6-6 with TRBJ1-1, with TRBD1 as a possible D gene (6 bases). Trimming took off 2 bases at V and 1 base at J, with 11 bases between the two ends. This CDR3 is 15 amino acids long. CDR1 and CDR2 from the germline V gene are MNHNY and SVGAGI (reference sequence).

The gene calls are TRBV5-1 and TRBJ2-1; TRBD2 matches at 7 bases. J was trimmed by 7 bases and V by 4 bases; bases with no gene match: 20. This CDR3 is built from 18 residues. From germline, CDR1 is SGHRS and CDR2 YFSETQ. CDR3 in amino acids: CASSPSPLGGVTRNEQFF. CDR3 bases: TGCGCCAGCAGCCCCTCACCCTTGGGGGGGGTAACGCGGAATGAGCAGTTCTTC. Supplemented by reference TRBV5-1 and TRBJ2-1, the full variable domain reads KAGVTQTPRYLIKTRGQQVTLSCSPISGHRSVSWYQQTPGQGLQFLFEYFSETQRNKGNFPGRFSGRQFSNSRSEMNVSTLELGDSALYLCASSPSPLGGVTRNEQFFGPGTRLTVL.

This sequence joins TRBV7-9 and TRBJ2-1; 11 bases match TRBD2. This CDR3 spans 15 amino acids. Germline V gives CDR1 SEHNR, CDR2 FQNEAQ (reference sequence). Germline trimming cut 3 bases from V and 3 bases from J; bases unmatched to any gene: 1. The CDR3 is CASSFGLAGYNEQFF. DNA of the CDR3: TGTGCCAGCAGCTTCGGACTAGCGGGCTACAATGAGCAGTTCTTC.

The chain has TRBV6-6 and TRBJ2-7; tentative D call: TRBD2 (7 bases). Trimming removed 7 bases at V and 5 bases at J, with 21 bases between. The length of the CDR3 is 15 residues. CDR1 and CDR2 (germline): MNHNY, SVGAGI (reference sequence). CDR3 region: CASTPVGGGVNEQYF. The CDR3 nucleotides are TGTGCCAGCACTCCCGTCGGCGGGGGCGTCAACGAGCAGTACTTC.

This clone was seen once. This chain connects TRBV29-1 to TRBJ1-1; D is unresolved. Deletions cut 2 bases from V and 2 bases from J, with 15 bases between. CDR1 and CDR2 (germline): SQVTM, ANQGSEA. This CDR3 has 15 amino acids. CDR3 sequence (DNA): TGCAGCGTTGAACGGGCACCGAGTACAAACACTGAAGCTTTCTTT. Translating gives CSVERAPSTNTEAFF.

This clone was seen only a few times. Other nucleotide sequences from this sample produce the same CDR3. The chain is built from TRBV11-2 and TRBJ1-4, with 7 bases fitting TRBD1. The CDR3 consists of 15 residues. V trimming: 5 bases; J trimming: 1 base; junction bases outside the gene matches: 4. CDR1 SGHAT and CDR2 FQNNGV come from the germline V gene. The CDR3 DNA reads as TGTGCCAGCAGCCCCCGACAGGGAACTAATGAAAAACTGTTTTTT. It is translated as CASSPRQGTNEKLFF.

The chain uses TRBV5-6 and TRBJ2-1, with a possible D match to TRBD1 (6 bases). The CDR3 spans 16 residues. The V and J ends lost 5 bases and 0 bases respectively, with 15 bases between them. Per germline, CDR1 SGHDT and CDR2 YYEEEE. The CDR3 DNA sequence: TGTGCCAGCAGTAAGACAGGTTCCAGCTCCTACAATGAGCAGTTCTTC. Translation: CASSKTGSSSYNEQFF.

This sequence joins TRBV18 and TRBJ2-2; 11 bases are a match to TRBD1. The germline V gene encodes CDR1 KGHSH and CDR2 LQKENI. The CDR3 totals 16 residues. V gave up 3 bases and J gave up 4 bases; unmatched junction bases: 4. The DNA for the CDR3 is TGTGCCAGCTCACCCGGACAGGGGGCGGTCACCGGGGAGCTGTTTTTT. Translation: CASSPGQGAVTGELFF.

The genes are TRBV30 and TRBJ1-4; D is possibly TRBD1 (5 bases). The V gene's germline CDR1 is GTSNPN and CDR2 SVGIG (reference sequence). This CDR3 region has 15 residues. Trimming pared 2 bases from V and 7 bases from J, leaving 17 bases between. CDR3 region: CAWSRGWQGAEKLFF. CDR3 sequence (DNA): TGTGCCTGGAGTAGGGGTTGGCAGGGAGCTGAAAAACTGTTTTTT.

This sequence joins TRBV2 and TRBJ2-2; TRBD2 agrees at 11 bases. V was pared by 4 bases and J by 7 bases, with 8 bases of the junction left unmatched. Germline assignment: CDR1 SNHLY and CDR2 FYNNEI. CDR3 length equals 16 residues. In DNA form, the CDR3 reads TGTGCCAGCAGTGTGCGACTAGCGGGATCGGGCGGGGAGCTGTTTTTT. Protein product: CASSVRLAGSGGELFF.

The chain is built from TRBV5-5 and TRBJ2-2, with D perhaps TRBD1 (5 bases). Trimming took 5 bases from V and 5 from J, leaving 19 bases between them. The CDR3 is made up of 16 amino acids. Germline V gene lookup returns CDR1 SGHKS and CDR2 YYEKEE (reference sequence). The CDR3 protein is CASRPHHQGGTGELFF. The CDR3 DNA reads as TGTGCCAGCAGACCTCACCACCAGGGCGGTACCGGGGAGCTGTTTTTT.

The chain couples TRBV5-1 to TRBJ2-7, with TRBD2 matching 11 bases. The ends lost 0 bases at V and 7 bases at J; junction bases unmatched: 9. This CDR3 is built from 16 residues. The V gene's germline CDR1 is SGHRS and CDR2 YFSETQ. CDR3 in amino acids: CASSLGSTSGNLEQYF. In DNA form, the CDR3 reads TGCGCCAGCAGCTTGGGGTCGACTAGCGGGAATTTGGAGCAGTACTTC.

The CDR3 DNA sequence: TGTGCCAGCAGCTCAGGGGGCAGGGACACTGAAGCTTTCTTT. It translates to CASSSGGRDTEAFF. This chain links TRBV7-2 with TRBJ1-1; 8 nucleotides match TRBD1. The CDR3 runs to 14 residues. V shed 4 bases and J 3 bases; nucleotides not matched to a gene: 4. Per germline, CDR1 SGHTA and CDR2 FQGNSA.

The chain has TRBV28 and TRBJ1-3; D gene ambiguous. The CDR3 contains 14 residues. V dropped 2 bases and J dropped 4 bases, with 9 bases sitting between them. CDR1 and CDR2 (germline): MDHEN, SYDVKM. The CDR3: CASSLGPGGNTIYF. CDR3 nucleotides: TGTGCCAGCAGTTTAGGGCCCGGAGGAAACACCATATATTTT. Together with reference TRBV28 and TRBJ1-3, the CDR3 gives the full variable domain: DVKVTQSSRYLVKRTGEKVFLECVQDMDHENMFWYRQDPGLGLRLIYFSYDVKMKEKGDIPEGYSVSREKKERFSLILESASTNQTSMYLCASSLGPGGNTIYFGEGSWLTVV.

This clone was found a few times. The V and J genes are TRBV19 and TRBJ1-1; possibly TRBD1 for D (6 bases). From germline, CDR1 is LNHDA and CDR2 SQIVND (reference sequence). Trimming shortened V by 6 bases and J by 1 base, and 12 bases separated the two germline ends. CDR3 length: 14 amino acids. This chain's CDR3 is CASRDDRTNTEAFF. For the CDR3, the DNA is TGTGCCAGTAGAGACGACAGGACGAACACTGAAGCTTTCTTT.